This T cell receptor (beta chain) was profiled in a study of blood T cells in healthy people across ages. The germline V gene encodes CDR1 SGHTA and CDR2 FQGNSA. V lost 0 bases to trimming and J lost 0 bases; unmatched junction nucleotides: 4. The CDR3 extends over 16 amino acids. The total RNA that was extracted per sample amounted to at least 5.5 micrograms. The use of a sample-barcoded 5' primer and a J-beta primer mix characterized a second PCR of roughly 6 to 12 cycles. Each sample provided no less than 2.5 million CDR3-containing paired-end reads. From the 5' RACE reads, TCRdb called clonotypes with MiXCR, one entry per CDR3 protein. Here the sample spans around 870,000 distinct CDR3 sequences, more than 25% being singletons.

This rearrangement joins TRBV7-2 to TRBJ1-1, with TRBD1 matching 7 bases. The origin of this receptor is an elderly woman in good health. The sequenced sample consisted of blood. The CDR3 is CASSLAAGGLNTEAFF. The CDR3, as DNA: TGTGCCAGCAGCTTAGCCGCAGGGGGGTTGAACACTGAAGCTTTCTTT.